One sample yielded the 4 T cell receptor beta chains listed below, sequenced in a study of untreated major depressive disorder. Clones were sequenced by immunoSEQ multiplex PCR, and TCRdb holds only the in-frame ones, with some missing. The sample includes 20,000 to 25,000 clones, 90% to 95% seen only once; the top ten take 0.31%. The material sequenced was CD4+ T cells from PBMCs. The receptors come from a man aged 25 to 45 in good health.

CDR3 sequence reads: CASSQDREDTQYF. CDR3 sequence (DNA): TGTGCCAGCAGCCAAGATAGGGAGGATACGCAGTATTTT. This chain uses TRBV4-2 with TRBJ2-3; possible D gene TRBD2, 5 bases. The CDR3 has 13 amino acids. Trimming pared 0 bases from V and 6 bases from J, leaving 7 bases between. The germline V gene has CDR1 LGHNA and CDR2 YNFKEQ.

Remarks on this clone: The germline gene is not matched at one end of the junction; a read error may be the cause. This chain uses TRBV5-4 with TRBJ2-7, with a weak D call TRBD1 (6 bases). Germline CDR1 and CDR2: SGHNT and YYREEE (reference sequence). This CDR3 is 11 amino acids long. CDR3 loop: CASSLEQGVEF. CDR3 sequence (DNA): TGTGCCAGCAGCTTAGAACAGGGCGTCGAGTTC.

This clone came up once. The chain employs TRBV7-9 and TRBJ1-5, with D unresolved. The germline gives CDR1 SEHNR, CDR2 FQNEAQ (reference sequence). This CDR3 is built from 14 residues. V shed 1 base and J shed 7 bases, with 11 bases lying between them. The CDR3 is CASSLVGDIQPQHF. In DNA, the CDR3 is TGTGCCAGCAGCTTAGTTGGAGATATCCAGCCCCAGCATTTT.

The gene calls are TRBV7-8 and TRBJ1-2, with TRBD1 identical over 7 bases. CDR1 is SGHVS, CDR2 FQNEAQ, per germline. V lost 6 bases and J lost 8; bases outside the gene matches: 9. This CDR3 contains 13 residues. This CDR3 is CASSSTGEWGYTF. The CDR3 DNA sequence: TGTGCCAGCAGTTCCACAGGGGAGTGGGGCTACACCTTC. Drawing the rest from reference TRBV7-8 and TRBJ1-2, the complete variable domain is GAGVSQSPRYKVAKRGQDVALRCDPISGHVSLFWYQQALGQGPEFLTYFQNEAQLDKSGLPSDRFFAERPEGSVSTLKIQRTQQEDSAVYLCASSSTGEWGYTFGSGTRLTVV.